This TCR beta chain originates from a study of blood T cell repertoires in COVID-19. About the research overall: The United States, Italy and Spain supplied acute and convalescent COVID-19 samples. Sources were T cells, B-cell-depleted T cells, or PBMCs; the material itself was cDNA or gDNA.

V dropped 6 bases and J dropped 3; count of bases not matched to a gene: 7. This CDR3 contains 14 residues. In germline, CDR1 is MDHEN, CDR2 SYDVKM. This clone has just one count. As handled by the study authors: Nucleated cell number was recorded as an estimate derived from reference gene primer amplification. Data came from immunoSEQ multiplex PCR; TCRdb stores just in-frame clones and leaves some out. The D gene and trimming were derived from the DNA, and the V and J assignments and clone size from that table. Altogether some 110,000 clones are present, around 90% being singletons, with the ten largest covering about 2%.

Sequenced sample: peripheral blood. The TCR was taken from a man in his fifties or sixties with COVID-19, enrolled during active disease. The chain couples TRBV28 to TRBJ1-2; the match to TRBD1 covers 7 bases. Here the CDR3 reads CASSTGGQYYGYTF. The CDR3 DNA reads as TGTGCCAGCAGCACTGGGGGACAGTACTATGGCTACACCTTC.